Listed here is a single T cell receptor (beta chain). Its cognate antigen is unknown. The CDR3 end lies 3 residues beyond the end of the read and is filled in from the germline J gene. Germline trimming cut 1 base from V and 2 bases from J; bases unmatched to any gene: 3. This CDR3 spans 15 amino acids. The germline gives CDR1 SGHTA, CDR2 FQGTGA. These data belong to a study of T cell clonality in common variable immunodeficiency. Overall study results and limits: Common variable immunodeficiency TCR beta sequences reportedly had fewer deletions and N-nucleotide insertions. Authors noted CVID clonality's cause needs subpopulation repertoire sequencing.

Control and CVID samples contributed equal amounts of genomic DNA. Here immunoSEQ multiplex PCR was the method, and the copy in TCRdb shows in-frame clones only, minus some. Sampling found some 15,000 clones, none seen once. The rearrangement uses TRBV7-3 and TRBJ2-7; TRBD1 aligns across 9 bases. Sequencing input: peripheral blood mononuclear cells. The clonotype originates from a human donor with common variable immunodeficiency. CDR3 residues: CASSLMGQGPYEQYF. The sequenced CDR3 bases are TGTGCCAGCAGCTTAATGGGACAGGGACCCTACGAG.